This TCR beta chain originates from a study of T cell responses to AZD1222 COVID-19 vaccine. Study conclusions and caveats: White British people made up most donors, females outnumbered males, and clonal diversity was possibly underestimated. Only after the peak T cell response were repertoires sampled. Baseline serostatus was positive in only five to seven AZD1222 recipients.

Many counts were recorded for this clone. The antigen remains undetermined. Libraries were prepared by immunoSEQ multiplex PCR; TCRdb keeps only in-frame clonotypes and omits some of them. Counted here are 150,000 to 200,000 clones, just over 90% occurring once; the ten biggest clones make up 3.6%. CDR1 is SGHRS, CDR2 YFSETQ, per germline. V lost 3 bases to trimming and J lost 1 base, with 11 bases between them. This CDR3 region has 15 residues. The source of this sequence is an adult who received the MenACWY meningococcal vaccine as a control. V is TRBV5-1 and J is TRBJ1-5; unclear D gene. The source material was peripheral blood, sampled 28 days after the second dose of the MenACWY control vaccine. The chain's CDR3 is CASSCPQKSNQPQHF. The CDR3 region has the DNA TGCGCCAGCAGCTGCCCCCAGAAAAGCAATCAGCCCCAGCATTTT.